Listed here are 28 T cell receptor beta chains from one sample, sequenced in a study of PD-1 blockade in classical Hodgkin lymphoma (dated by TCRdb to the early 2020s). The time point label, read with the paper, signifies: cycle 4 day 1 (C4D1), after about 6 weeks of nivolumab. Relapse after autologous stem cell transplantation had occurred in all trial patients, and cohorts A, B and C were distinguished by prior brentuximab vedotin exposure. Libraries came from the immunoSEQ multiplex PCR assay. TCRdb's version of the immuneACCESS table is confined to in-frame rearrangements and falls short of the full clone set. An unresolved V gene accounts for under half of the shortfall where checked; the remainder is of unknown origin. The sample table records about 93,000 clones; 78% of these occur just once. About 9.4% of the sample goes to the ten largest clones. The sample consisted of peripheral blood mononuclear cells (PBMCs), taken before the fourth cycle of nivolumab. The receptors originated from a human donor with classical Hodgkin lymphoma.

The chain employs TRBV4-2 and TRBJ2-6, with TRBD1 matching 8 bases. V lost 1 base and J lost 0; bases outside the gene matches: 14. Germline V lookup: CDR1 LGHNA, CDR2 YNFKEQ. This CDR3 region has 21 residues. The CDR3 is CASSQVQYWQGARSGANVLTF. CDR3 bases: TGTGCCAGCAGCCAAGTTCAGTATTGGCAGGGGGCCCGCTCTGGGGCCAACGTCCTGACTTTC.

The chain is built from TRBV6-5 and TRBJ1-1, with TRBD1 matching 11 bases. Germline-derived CDR1 and CDR2 are MNHEY and SVGAGI. This CDR3 region has 16 residues. V was pared by 4 bases and J by 5 bases, with 9 bases of the junction left unmatched. The CDR3 nucleotides read TGTGCCAGCAGTTTCGGACAGGGGGCGGTTGGGACTGAAGCTTTCTTT. It codes for CASSFGQGAVGTEAFF.

In this sample, this clone turned up a few times. V is TRBV10-3 and J is TRBJ2-5; TRBD2 is a possible D gene (5 bases). Germline V gene data show CDR1 as ENHRY and CDR2 as SYGVKD. The germline V and J ends were trimmed by 4 bases and 2 bases, with 8 bases remaining between them. This CDR3 contains 13 residues. The DNA for the CDR3 is TGTGCCATCAGTGGTCCGGGGCAAGAGACCCAGTACTTC. It specifies CAISGPGQETQYF.

The chain employs TRBV19 and TRBJ2-1, with 7 bases fitting TRBD1. V shed 3 bases, J shed 7 bases, and the junction held 12 bases outside the gene matches. Germline CDR1 reads LNHDA; CDR2 reads SQIVND (reference sequence). The CDR3 sequence is 16 residues long. Here the CDR3 DNA reads TGTGCCAGTAGTATCGGATCTCTCAGGGGGTGGAATGAGCAGTTCTTC. It codes for CASSIGSLRGWNEQFF.

This chain connects TRBV29-1 to TRBJ1-1, with 8 nucleotides matching TRBD1. The V and J ends lost 8 bases and 4 bases, in that order; junction bases with no gene match: 6. CDR3 size: 12 residues. Germline loops: CDR1 SQVTM, CDR2 ANQGSEA. The CDR3 region has the DNA TGCAGCTCGACAGGGGTGGCCACTGAAGCTTTCTTT. Its translation: CSSTGVATEAFF.

Turning to this clone: An end of the junction differs from the germline gene, which may be a read error. The genes are TRBV5-1 and TRBJ2-5; 7 bases match TRBD2. CDR1 is SGHRS and CDR2 is YFSETQ in the germline V gene. The CDR3 has 15 residues. The CDR3 loop is CASSYLGEGGEAQYF. The CDR3 DNA is TGCGCCAGCAGCTACCTAGGGGAGGGTGGAGAGGCCCAGTACTTC.

This rearrangement joins TRBV6-5 to TRBJ2-7; 10 bases match TRBD1. The CDR3 covers 14 residues. V trimming: 6 bases; J trimming: 2 bases; junction bases outside the gene matches: 4. Germline CDR1 is MNHEY and CDR2 is SVGAGI. This CDR3 is CASRAGQGAYEQYF. The CDR3 nucleotides read TGTGCCAGCAGGGCAGGACAGGGGGCCTACGAGCAGTACTTC.

This clone showed up just once. The V call is TRBV28, the J call TRBJ2-2, with a possible D match to TRBD1 (5 bases). CDR1 and CDR2 from the germline V gene are MDHEN and SYDVKM. The CDR3 loop spans 15 amino acids. The germline V and J ends were trimmed by 3 bases and 1 base, with 9 bases remaining between them. CDR3 amino acids: CASSFIGQNTGELFF. In DNA, the CDR3 is TGTGCCAGCAGTTTCATTGGACAGAACACCGGGGAGCTGTTTTTT.

This clone has only one observation. The rearrangement uses TRBV4-1 and TRBJ2-7; 7 nucleotides match TRBD1. The V segment lost 2 bases and the J segment 2 bases; nucleotides outside the gene matches: 6. There are 15 residues in the CDR3. Germline CDR1 is MGHRA and CDR2 is YSYEKL. The CDR3 coding sequence is TGCGCCAGCAGCCAACTACAGGGGCAGGCCTACGAGCAGTACTTC. Translated, it gives CASSQLQGQAYEQYF.

This clone appeared once. The chain employs TRBV6-6 and TRBJ2-7; the D gene is possibly TRBD1 (6 bases). V lost 4 bases and J lost 1, with 8 bases in between. The CDR3 loop spans 13 amino acids. Germline V gives CDR1 MNHNY, CDR2 SVGAGI (reference sequence). DNA of the CDR3: TGTGCCAGCAGTTTTGGACAGTCCTACGAGCAGTACTTC. This encodes CASSFGQSYEQYF.

V gene TRBV5-4 combines with J gene TRBJ2-1; D is possibly TRBD1 (6 bases). This CDR3 spans 13 amino acids. From germline, CDR1 is SGHNT and CDR2 YYREEE (reference sequence). Trimming removed 0 bases at V and 9 bases at J, with 10 bases between. Here the CDR3 reads CASSLGQESEQFF. The CDR3 DNA is TGTGCCAGCAGCTTGGGACAGGAGAGTGAGCAGTTCTTC.

The chain has TRBV6-5 and TRBJ1-4; D is unresolved. Trimming stripped 2 bases from V and 7 bases from J, with 8 bases between. Germline CDR1 MNHEY, CDR2 SVGAGI. The CDR3 has 13 amino acids. CDR3 sequence (DNA): TGTGCCAGCAGTTACACGGAGAGTGAAAAACTGTTTTTT. Its translation: CASSYTESEKLFF.

This chain joins TRBV7-6 and TRBJ2-7, with D unclear. Germline V gene lookup returns CDR1 SGHVS and CDR2 FNYEAQ. The CDR3 covers 13 residues. Trimming pared 5 bases from V and 5 bases from J, leaving 13 bases between. Here the CDR3 reads CASSADNGDEQYF. CDR3 sequence (DNA): TGTGCCAGCAGCGCCGACAATGGGGACGAGCAGTACTTC. The full variable domain, its missing parts supplied by reference TRBV7-6 and TRBJ2-7, is GAGVSQSPRYKVTKRGQDVALRCDPISGHVSLYWYRQALGQGPEFLTYFNYEAQQDKSGLPNDRFSAERPEGSISTLTIQRTEQRDSAMYRCASSADNGDEQYFGPGTRLTVT.

The chain recombines TRBV23-1 with TRBJ1-2; D not resolved. TRBV23-1 is placed among ORFs of uncertain function. With 0 bases removed from V and 1 base from J, the gap between germline ends came to 9 bases. The CDR3 sequence is 15 residues long. CDR3 nucleotides: TGCGCCAGCAGTCAATCGGGTCCAAATAACTATGGCTACACCTTC. Translation: CASSQSGPNNYGYTF.

The chain recombines TRBV7-2 with TRBJ1-1; 9 positions match TRBD1. Germline CDR1 and CDR2: SGHTA and FQGNSA. Trimming at V came to 5 bases and at J to 8 bases, leaving 3 bases not matched to a gene. This CDR3 comprises 12 residues. The CDR3 nucleotides are TGTGCCAGCAGCAGACAGGGGGGCGAAGCTTTCTTT. Its translation: CASSRQGGEAFF.

The table lists this clone with a few counts. This chain links TRBV5-1 with TRBJ1-1; 7 bases match TRBD1. CDR3 length: 13 amino acids. V lost 7 bases, J lost 0 bases, and 3 bases stayed unmatched. Germline assignment: CDR1 SGHRS and CDR2 YFSETQ. The DNA for the CDR3 is TGCGCCAGCCGGGACAGAATGAACACTGAAGCTTTCTTT. Translated, it gives CASRDRMNTEAFF.

The chain uses TRBV4-2 and TRBJ2-1, with 11 bases aligning to TRBD2. CDR3 length: 17 amino acids. In germline, CDR1 is LGHNA, CDR2 YNFKEQ. V shed 0 bases, J shed 10 bases, and the junction held 11 bases outside the gene matches. The CDR3 region is CASSQDSPSGRSAEQFF. CDR3 in DNA: TGTGCCAGCAGCCAAGATTCCCCTAGCGGGAGGTCGGCCGAGCAGTTCTTC.

The chain couples TRBV2 to TRBJ2-7; tentatively, D is TRBD1 or TRBD2 (5 bases each). This CDR3 is 15 amino acids long. Trimming removed 6 bases from V and 0 bases from J, with 15 bases in between. The germline gives CDR1 SNHLY, CDR2 FYNNEI. The CDR3 nucleotides read TGTGCCAGCAGGGGCCGGGACCCATACTCCTACGAGCAGTACTTC. Translation: CASRGRDPYSYEQYF.

This chain joins TRBV4-2 and TRBJ2-5, with 10 bases that match TRBD1. Germline V gene data show CDR1 as LGHNA and CDR2 as YNFKEQ. Losses at the gene ends were 0 bases for V and 4 bases for J; bases not matched to a gene: 2. There are 15 residues in the CDR3. The CDR3 DNA reads as TGTGCCAGCAGCCAAGACGACAGGGGGCCAGAGACCCAGTACTTC. Protein: CASSQDDRGPETQYF.

This clone was counted a single time. The rearrangement joins TRBV4-1 to TRBJ2-3; D not certain. Germline values: CDR1 MGHRA, CDR2 YSYEKL. V was trimmed by 2 bases and J by 6 bases, leaving 12 bases between them. This CDR3 has 14 amino acids. CDR3 in DNA: TGCGCCAGCAGCCAAAGTGGCTCTGTTGATACGCAGTATTTT. It specifies CASSQSGSVDTQYF.

The J gene is TRBJ2-5, the V gene TRBV19; D is possibly TRBD2 (6 bases). Germline V gene sequence: CDR1 LNHDA, CDR2 SQIVND (reference sequence). This CDR3 has 13 residues. V was cut by 6 bases and J by 2 bases, with 10 bases left in between. As DNA, the CDR3 is TGTGCCAGTAGGCGGGGCACTCAAGAGACCCAGTACTTC. This gives the protein CASRRGTQETQYF.

This chain joins TRBV7-3 and TRBJ1-1; no definite D call. This CDR3 region has 12 residues. Germline values: CDR1 SGHTA, CDR2 FQGTGA. V lost 1 base, J lost 5 bases, and 5 bases lay in between. The CDR3 DNA sequence: TGTGCCAGCAGCTTAATCAGTACTGAAGCTTTCTTT. Amino acid sequence: CASSLISTEAFF.

The chain recombines TRBV7-9 with TRBJ2-3; D is uncertain. The germline V gene encodes CDR1 SEHNR and CDR2 FQNEAQ (reference sequence). With 3 bases removed from V and 0 bases from J, the gap between germline ends came to 10 bases. The CDR3 length is 15 residues. CDR3: CASSLGPGSTDTQYF. CDR3 nucleotides: TGTGCCAGCAGCTTGGGCCCCGGTAGCACAGATACGCAGTATTTT.

The chain couples TRBV19 to TRBJ1-2, with D possibly matching TRBD1 (5 bases). The CDR3 covers 12 residues. Germline V lookup: CDR1 LNHDA, CDR2 SQIVND (reference sequence). Trimming pared 5 bases from V and 4 bases from J, leaving 8 bases between. This chain's CDR3 is CASSLGPYGYTF. The CDR3 region has the DNA TGTGCCAGTAGTCTGGGGCCCTATGGCTACACCTTC.

The V call is TRBV29-1, the J call TRBJ2-3; perhaps TRBD1 as D (5 bases). From germline, CDR1 is SQVTM and CDR2 ANQGSEA. This CDR3 region has 13 residues. V lost 3 bases, J lost 2 bases, and 9 bases lay in between. The DNA of the CDR3 is TGCAGCGTTGAGAGGACATACACAGATACGCAGTATTTT. It is translated as CSVERTYTDTQYF.

The chain recombines TRBV5-1 with TRBJ1-3; D gene unclear. Trimming removed 4 bases at V and 4 bases at J, with 12 bases between. The CDR3 covers 14 residues. The germline gives CDR1 SGHRS, CDR2 YFSETQ. The CDR3 bases are TGCGCCAGCAGCCCCCTTTCAGGAGGAAACACCATATATTTT. Protein sequence: CASSPLSGGNTIYF.

In its sample, this clone was seen a few times. The chain employs TRBV19 and TRBJ1-1; D not resolved. Looked up from germline, CDR1 is LNHDA and CDR2 is SQIVND (reference sequence). This CDR3 region has 16 residues. Trimming removed 2 bases at V and 1 base at J, with 14 bases between. The CDR3 sequence: CASSISSLRRNTEAFF. CDR3 sequence (DNA): TGTGCCAGTAGTATATCCTCGTTAAGGAGGAACACTGAAGCTTTCTTT.

V and J are TRBV27 and TRBJ2-7; D is possibly TRBD1 or TRBD2 (5 bases each). Per germline, CDR1 MNHEY and CDR2 SMNVEV (reference sequence). V lost 0 bases, J lost 3 bases, and 9 bases lay in between. The CDR3 has 14 residues. DNA for the CDR3: TGTGCCAGCAGTTTATCGAGGGGTCACTACGAGCAGTACTTC. Residues: CASSLSRGHYEQYF.